This TCR beta chain emerged from a study of PD-L1 blockade in urothelial cancer. Study details: The year 2014 saw patients start atezolizumab, 1,200 mg intravenously every 3 weeks.

CDR3 length: 15 amino acids. The trim removed 5 bases at V and 3 bases at J, leaving 6 bases unmatched. The germline CDR1 and CDR2 sequences are SGHTA and FQGNSA. Only in-frame clones appear in the TCRdb table, and some are missing; sequencing was by immunoSEQ multiplex PCR. The top ten hold around 15% of the sample, which has some 19,000 clones, 90% seen once. Patients presented with locally advanced or metastatic urothelial carcinoma. The receptor was isolated from a woman aged 55-70 years with urothelial cancer. Sequencing used PBMCs, obtained around atezolizumab (anti-PD-L1) treatment. The chain combines TRBV7-2 with TRBJ2-1; TRBD1 agrees at 8 bases. Here the CDR3 reads CASSRQGSFYNEQFF. The CDR3 bases are TGTGCCAGCAGCAGACAGGGGTCTTTCTACAATGAGCAGTTCTTC.